Sequencing of this TCR beta chain was carried out in a study of beta chain features in type 1 diabetes. For this clone: The target antigen is unknown.

The study, taken as a whole, reports: There were fewer insertions and more deletions at the VDJ junctions of type 1 diabetes patients. The question left open here concerned HLA type influencing TCRB rearrangement.

Expressed TCRB transcripts were sequenced, since all the RNA that had been isolated was reverse transcribed. Measured with immunoSEQ multiplex PCR; TCRdb has only the in-frame clones, and not every one. The sample yields about 340,000 clones, 7.5% to 9% seen once. The source of this sequence is a woman aged 18-35 years in good health. The sample consisted of central memory CD4+ T cells from blood.

The CDR3 protein is CASRQGLAGGPYTGELFF. CDR3 sequence (DNA): TGTGCCAGTAGACAGGGACTAGCGGGAGGACCCTACACCGGGGAGCTGTTTTTT. This sequence joins TRBV19 and TRBJ2-2; 15 bases agree with TRBD2. The germline V gene has CDR1 LNHDA and CDR2 SQIVND (reference sequence). Trimming took 6 bases from V and 3 from J; bases not matched to a gene: 8. This CDR3 is built from 18 residues.